This T cell receptor beta chain was sequenced for a study of graft-versus-host responses after intestinal transplantation (dated by TCRdb to the early 2020s). Regarding the study in general: Recipients received multivisceral, liver-intestinal, or isolated intestinal transplants. Anti-thymocyte globulin induction was given to all recipients, followed by maintenance tacrolimus and steroids for around three years. After intestinal transplantation, graft-versus-host and host-versus-graft alloreactive T cell clones were followed in the graft, circulation and bone marrow using bulk TCR-beta CDR3 sequencing. To identify alloreactive clones, pre-transplant mixed lymphocyte reaction products were sequenced and compared with unstimulated pre-transplant donor and recipient T cells. The cohort enrolled 24 intestinal transplant recipients, one of whom was a retransplant, and a few patients without pretransplant specimens were excluded. Donor T cell macrochimerism was defined as a peak of at least 4% donor T cells among recipient peripheral blood mononuclear cells. Rather than going through the commercial service, samples from three later patients were sequenced in-house on an Illumina MiSeq and processed with MiXCR. On the study overall, not on this receptor specifically: The conclusions were limited by the relatively low number and heterogeneity of the intestinal transplant patients. GvH clones were detected in recipient bone marrow, and some appeared earlier in ileal mucosa or blood, consistent with an intestinal mucosal origin. Early after transplant, declines in HvG clones were associated with peak levels of circulating GvH clones. In the allografts of patients with donor T cell macrochimerism, GvH to HvG T cell clonal ratios were high.

From the cysteine up to the phenylalanine, the CDR3 has a length of 17 residues. The read is trimmed to its CDR3 DNA, 51 bases read in frame from base 1. Trimming accounts for 9 bases at V and 4 bases at J, while the number of junction bases matched to no gene is 9. Based on the germline V gene, the CDR1 and CDR2 sequences are SGHAT and FQNNGV. On this clone: The antigen it binds to is not known. Base qualities were left out, and no much larger clone turns up one base away.

Blood samples were collected up to 4 times in the first month after transplant and then at least monthly when available. The library relied on the immunoSEQ multiplex PCR assay. For most patients, high-throughput TCR-beta CDR3 sequencing of genomic DNA was performed by Adaptive Biotechnologies. From the authors' description of their analysis: Adaptive's ImmunoSEQ software was the source of the TCR sequencing data for 18 patients, while three other patients were processed with MiXCR and VDJtools. CDR3 nucleotide sequences shared between donor and recipient were removed because the origin of such sequences could not be assigned. Alloreactive clones required at least 2-fold expansion over unstimulated cells and minimum CFSE-low frequency of 0.002% (template counts) or 0.001% (read counts). A clone was considered mappable if detected in the sequenced pre-transplant spleen, lymph node, or MLR CFSE-low populations of the donor or recipient. The cumulative frequency of alloreactive clones was calculated as a percentage of all sequences, weighted by copy number. TCRdb stores this immuneACCESS table with in-frame sequences only. Part of the clones is absent; in the studies checked, under half of the shortfall reflects unresolved V genes, and no reason is known for the rest. V, J and clone size were drawn from that table, and D and trimming were deduced from the DNA. Across this sample there are about 40,000 clones, with nearly 90% seen only once. 6% to 7.5% of the sample belongs to the ten largest clones.

The chain joins TRBV11-2 to TRBJ2-2; 15 middle bases align to TRBD2. This TCR derives from a human patient who received an intestinal transplant, so some T cells may come from the graft donor. Sequenced here: PBMCs, sampled roughly 270 days after transplant. The CDR3 reads as follows: CASTGLAGGPGTGELFF. The DNA sequence is given as TGTGCCAGTACAGGACTAGCGGGGGGGCCGGGCACCGGGGAGCTGTTTTTT. Where the CDR3 stops, the reference TRBV11-2 and TRBJ2-2 genes take over; the full variable domain is EAGVAQSPRYKIIEKRQSVAFWCNPISGHATLYWYQQILGQGPKLLIQFQNNGVVDDSQLPKDRFSAERLKGVDSTLKIQPAKLEDSAVYLCASTGLAGGPGTGELFFGEGSRLTVL.